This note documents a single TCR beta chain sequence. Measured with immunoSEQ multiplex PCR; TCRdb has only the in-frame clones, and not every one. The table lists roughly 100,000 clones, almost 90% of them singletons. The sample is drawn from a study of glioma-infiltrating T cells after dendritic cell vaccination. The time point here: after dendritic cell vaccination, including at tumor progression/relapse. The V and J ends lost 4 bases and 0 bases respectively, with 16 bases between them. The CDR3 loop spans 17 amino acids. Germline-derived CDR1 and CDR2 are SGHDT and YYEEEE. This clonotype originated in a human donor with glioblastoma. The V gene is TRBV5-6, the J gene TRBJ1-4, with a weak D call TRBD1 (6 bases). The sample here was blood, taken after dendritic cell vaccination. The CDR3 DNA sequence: TGTGCCAGCAGCCATCCCGACAGGCGAACAACTAATGAAAAACTGTTTTTT. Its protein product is CASSHPDRRTTNEKLFF.